A selection of T cell receptor beta chains follows, all from one sample in a study of pediatric ulcerative colitis. Clones were read by immunoSEQ multiplex PCR, and TCRdb kept only the in-frame ones, dropping some. The sample holds some 5,000 clones; around nine tenths are singletons and the top ten take about 1.1%. Sequenced: blood. The receptors here all came from a boy between 10 and 17 years old who was a control in a study of pediatric ulcerative colitis. CDR3s include the opening cysteine and the closing phenylalanine or tryptophan. The D gene is left open where the match is weak. Rows give clone size only sometimes, using once, few, many, or a class for an expanded clone.

d_call clone_size j_call v_call cdr3_aa cdr3_nt
NA NA TRBJ1-2 TRBV28 CASSHPGLMDYGYTF TGTGCCAGCAGCCACCCAGGCTTGATGGACTATGGCTACACCTTC
NA once TRBJ2-3 TRBV7-9 CASSLILTDTQYF TGTGCCAGCAGCTTGATCCTCACAGATACGCAGTATTTT
NA once TRBJ2-5 TRBV19 CASSIPGGETQYF TGTGCCAGTAGTATACCAGGGGGGGAGACCCAGTACTTC
NA NA TRBJ2-1 TRBV4-2 CASSQESSAPDNEQFF TGTGCCAGCAGCCAAGAATCTAGCGCGCCGGACAATGAGCAGTTCTTC
NA few TRBJ2-3 TRBV7-3 CASSFQRSTDTQYF TGTGCCAGCAGCTTCCAGCGGAGCACAGATACGCAGTATTTT
NA NA TRBJ2-1 TRBV5-1 CASSLAPAPGLPYNEQFF TGCGCCAGCAGCCTGGCCCCGGCCCCGGGACTTCCCTACAATGAGCAGTTCTTC
NA few TRBJ1-5 TRBV5-4 CASSLDNQPQHF TGTGCCAGCAGCTTGGACAATCAGCCCCAGCATTTT
NA once TRBJ2-3 TRBV2 CASRTTTTVDTQYF TGTGCCAGCAGGACTACTACGACGGTAGATACGCAGTATTTT
TRBD2 NA TRBJ2-3 TRBV6-5 CASSYSTGGKGDTQYF TGTGCCAGCAGTTACTCGACGGGAGGGAAGGGAGATACGCAGTATTTT
NA NA TRBJ1-2 TRBV6-4 CASSDSRSGYTF TGTGCCAGCAGTGACTCAAGGTCCGGCTACACCTTC
NA once TRBJ1-5 TRBV6-1 CASSVEGFSYQPQHF TGTGCCAGCAGCGTAGAGGGGTTTTCGTATCAGCCCCAGCATTTT
TRBD1 NA TRBJ2-7 TRBV5-4 CASSLTGASPREQYF TGTGCCAGCAGCTTAACAGGGGCTAGCCCTCGGGAGCAGTACTTC
TRBD2 NA TRBJ2-1 TRBV4-1 CASSLAGVIYNEQFF TGCGCCAGCAGCCTAGCGGGAGTAATCTACAATGAGCAGTTCTTC
NA NA TRBJ2-5 TRBV10-3 CAISDGKGVGQETQYF TGTGCCATCAGTGATGGGAAGGGGGTCGGACAAGAGACCCAGTACTTC
TRBD2 NA TRBJ2-3 TRBV29-1 CSGTVLAGGPDTQYF TGCAGCGGGACCGTTCTAGCGGGAGGGCCAGATACGCAGTATTTT
TRBD2 NA TRBJ2-2 TRBV19 CASKSGTSGSGGELFF TGTGCCAGCAAATCCGGGACTAGCGGGAGTGGCGGGGAGCTGTTTTTT
NA NA TRBJ2-1 TRBV6-1 CASSMGLRDNEQFF TGTGCCAGCAGCATGGGCCTTAGAGACAATGAGCAGTTCTTC
NA NA TRBJ1-2 TRBV10-3 CAISESRRAGRGTDGYTF TGTGCCATCAGTGAGTCGCGACGAGCAGGACGGGGGACTGATGGCTACACCTTC
NA NA TRBJ2-2 TRBV6-4 CASSGSNTGELFF TGTGCCAGCAGTGGATCGAACACCGGGGAGCTGTTTTTT
NA NA TRBJ2-3 TRBV19 CASSTPDGPPARSDTQYF TGTGCCAGTAGTACCCCGGACGGACCACCCGCCCGATCAGATACGCAGTATTTT
NA once TRBJ1-2 TRBV9 CASSANRFAEGYTF TGTGCCAGCAGCGCGAACCGGTTTGCCGAGGGCTACACCTTC
TRBD1 NA TRBJ2-7 TRBV9 CASSKTGFDYEQYF TGTGCCAGCAGCAAGACAGGGTTTGACTACGAGCAGTACTTC
NA NA TRBJ2-7 TRBV7-8 CASSLEGGSSYEQYF TGTGCCAGCAGCTTAGAGGGCGGTAGCTCCTACGAGCAGTACTTC
NA NA TRBJ1-1 TRBV30 CAWGDGRNTEAFF TGTGCCTGGGGGGACGGGAGGAACACTGAAGCTTTCTTT
NA NA TRBJ1-1 TRBV19 CASSMRGGGGEAFF TGTGCCAGTAGTATGCGAGGGGGTGGCGGAGAAGCTTTCTTT
NA once TRBJ1-2 TRBV29-1 CSVELGHGYTF TGCAGCGTTGAGTTAGGGCATGGCTACACCTTC
NA NA TRBJ1-1 TRBV6-5 CASSIGGTEAFF TGTGCCAGCAGCATTGGGGGTACTGAAGCTTTCTTT
TRBD2 NA TRBJ2-1 TRBV10-3 CAISESGGRAGGEQFF TGTGCCATCAGTGAGTCAGGCGGGAGGGCCGGAGGAGAGCAGTTCTTC
NA once TRBJ1-4 TRBV15 CATSRDNPNEKLFF TGTGCCACCAGCAGAGATAACCCGAATGAAAAACTGTTTTTT
TRBD2 NA TRBJ2-7 TRBV5-4 CASSSGLAGGQQYF TGTGCCAGCAGCTCGGGACTAGCGGGAGGCCAGCAGTACTTC
NA NA TRBJ1-3 TRBV7-6 CASSLRHGTGNTIYF TGTGCCAGCAGCCTGCGGCATGGAACTGGAAACACCATATATTTT
NA NA TRBJ2-5 TRBV5-5 CASSLMEETQYF TGTGCCAGCAGCTTGATGGAGGAGACCCAGTACTTC
NA once TRBJ2-7 TRBV13 CASSLDPPGQSYEQYF TGTGCCAGCAGCTTAGACCCCCCTGGACAGTCCTACGAGCAGTACTTC
NA NA TRBJ1-5 TRBV23-1 CASSQSSRQAIGVLLHQPQHF TGCGCCAGCAGTCAATCGTCCCGGCAGGCCATCGGGGTGCTCCTCCATCAGCCCCAGCATTTT
NA NA TRBJ2-1 TRBV20-1 CSARLREQFF TGCAGTGCTAGACTCCGAGAGCAGTTCTTC
NA NA TRBJ2-5 TRBV7-7 CASSLGLRGSQETQYF TGTGCTAGCAGCTTAGGATTGAGGGGGTCCCAAGAGACCCAGTACTTC
NA NA TRBJ1-5 TRBV18 CASSLSVGSNQPQHF TGTGCCAGCTCCCTCAGCGTGGGGAGCAATCAGCCCCAGCATTTT
NA once TRBJ2-2 TRBV6-1 CASSEVLASNTGELFF TGTGCCAGCAGTGAGGTCCTAGCGAGTAACACCGGGGAGCTGTTTTTT
NA NA TRBJ2-2 TRBV7-7 CASSLDGNTGELFF TGTGCTAGCAGCTTGGACGGAAACACCGGGGAGCTGTTTTTT
NA NA TRBJ2-1 TRBV6-5 CASSYLADSYNEQFF TGTGCCAGCAGTTATTTGGCCGACTCCTACAATGAGCAGTTCTTC
NA once TRBJ1-2 TRBV11-2 CASSGTDGYTF TGTGCCAGCAGCGGGACTGATGGCTACACCTTC
NA NA TRBJ1-1 TRBV6-5 CASSSYTGELNTEAFF TGTGCCAGCAGTTCGTACACGGGAGAGTTAAACACTGAAGCTTTCTTT
NA NA TRBJ1-1 TRBV5-6 CASSRWGEAFF TGTGCCAGCAGCCGCTGGGGGGAGGCTTTCTTT
NA NA TRBJ2-2 TRBV27 CASSFGGANTGELFF TGTGCCAGCAGTTTCGGGGGCGCGAACACCGGGGAGCTGTTTTTT
NA NA TRBJ1-1 TRBV5-1 CASSGHWEANTEAFF TGCGCCAGCAGCGGGCATTGGGAAGCGAACACTGAAGCTTTCTTT
NA NA TRBJ1-1 TRBV19 CASSAGSSMNTEAFF TGTGCCAGTAGTGCCGGGTCCTCCATGAACACTGAAGCTTTCTTT
TRBD1 NA TRBJ1-4 TRBV10-3 CASTGGESEKLFF TGTGCCTCGACAGGGGGGGAAAGTGAAAAACTGTTTTTT
NA NA TRBJ1-1 TRBV4-1 CASSQAVGNTEAFF TGCGCCAGCAGCCAAGCGGTAGGGAACACTGAAGCTTTCTTT
TRBD1 NA TRBJ1-1 TRBV4-2 CASSQGDSGNTEAFF TGTGCCAGCAGCCAGGGGGACAGCGGGAACACTGAAGCTTTCTTT
NA NA TRBJ1-2 TRBV21-1 CASSTSQGGLPPLYGYTF TGTGCCAGCAGCACTTCTCAGGGGGGGCTTCCCCCCCTCTATGGCTACACCTTC
TRBD2 NA TRBJ2-1 TRBV19 CASNGLAGGFGEQFF TGTGCCAGCAACGGACTAGCGGGAGGGTTTGGTGAGCAGTTCTTC
NA NA TRBJ1-4 TRBV5-1 CASSPGEKLFF TGCGCCAGCAGCCCGGGGGAAAAACTGTTTTTT
NA NA TRBJ2-6 TRBV19 CASSPGISGANVLTF TGTGCCAGTAGTCCCGGGATCTCTGGGGCCAACGTCCTGACTTTC
TRBD1 once TRBJ2-5 TRBV5-1 CASSMGQGRQETQYF TGCGCCAGCAGCATGGGACAGGGAAGGCAAGAGACCCAGTACTTC
TRBD1 NA TRBJ1-4 TRBV2 CASSMGQAEKLFF TGTGCCAGCTCTATGGGACAGGCGGAAAAACTGTTTTTT
NA NA TRBJ1-2 TRBV15 CATSPPWVVGYTF TGTGCCACCAGCCCCCCCTGGGTGGTCGGCTACACCTTC
TRBD2 NA TRBJ2-7 TRBV30 CAWSVASGGYEQYF TGTGCCTGGAGTGTAGCTAGCGGGGGCTACGAGCAGTACTTC
TRBD1 once TRBJ2-7 TRBV27 CASSLSTGGSYEQYF TGTGCCAGCAGTTTAAGCACAGGGGGTTCCTACGAGCAGTACTTC